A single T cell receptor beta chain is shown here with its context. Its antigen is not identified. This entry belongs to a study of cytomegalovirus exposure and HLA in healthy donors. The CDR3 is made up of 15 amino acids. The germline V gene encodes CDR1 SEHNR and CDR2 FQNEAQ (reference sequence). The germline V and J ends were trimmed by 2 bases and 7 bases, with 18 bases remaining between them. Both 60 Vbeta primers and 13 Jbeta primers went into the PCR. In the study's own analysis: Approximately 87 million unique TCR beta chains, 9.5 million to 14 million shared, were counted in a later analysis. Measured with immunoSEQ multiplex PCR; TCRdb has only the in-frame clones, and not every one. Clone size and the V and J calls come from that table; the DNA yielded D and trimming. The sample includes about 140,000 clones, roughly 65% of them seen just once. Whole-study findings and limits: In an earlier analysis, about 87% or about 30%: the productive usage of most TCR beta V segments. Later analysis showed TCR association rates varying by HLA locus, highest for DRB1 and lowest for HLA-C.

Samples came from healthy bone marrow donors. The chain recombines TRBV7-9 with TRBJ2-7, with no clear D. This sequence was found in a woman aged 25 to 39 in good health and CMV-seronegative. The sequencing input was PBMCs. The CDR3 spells CASSLLPGSLREQYF. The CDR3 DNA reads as TGTGCCAGCAGCTTATTGCCTGGCTCCTTACGAGAGCAGTACTTC.